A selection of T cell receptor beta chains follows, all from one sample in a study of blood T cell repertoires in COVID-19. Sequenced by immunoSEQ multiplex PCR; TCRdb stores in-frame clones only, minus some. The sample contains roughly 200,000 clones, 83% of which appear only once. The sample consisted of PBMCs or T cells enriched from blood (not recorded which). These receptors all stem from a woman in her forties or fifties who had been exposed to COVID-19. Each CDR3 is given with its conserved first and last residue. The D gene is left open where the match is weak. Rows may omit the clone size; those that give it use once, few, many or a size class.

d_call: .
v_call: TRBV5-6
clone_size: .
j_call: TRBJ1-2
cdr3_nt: TGTGCCAGCAGCTTGGGACTCCGCGTGCGAGGCTACACCTTC
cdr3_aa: CASSLGLRVRGYTF

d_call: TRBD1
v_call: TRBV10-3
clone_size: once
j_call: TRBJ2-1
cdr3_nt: TGTGCCACCAGGGACAGGGAAACCCACAATGAGCAGTTCTTC
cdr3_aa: CATRDRETHNEQFF

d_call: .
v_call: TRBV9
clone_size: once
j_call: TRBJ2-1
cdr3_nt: TGTGCCAGCAGCGTAGAAGGGGGGGAACGGAATGAGCAGTTCTTC
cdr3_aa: CASSVEGGERNEQFF

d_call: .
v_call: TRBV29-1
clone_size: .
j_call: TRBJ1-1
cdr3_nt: TGCAGCGTTGCTCAGGGGCTGAACACTGAAGCTTTCTTT
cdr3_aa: CSVAQGLNTEAFF

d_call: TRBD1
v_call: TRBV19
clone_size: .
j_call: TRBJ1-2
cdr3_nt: TGTGCCAGTAGTATACCAGGGGGAAGCTACACCTTC
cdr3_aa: CASSIPGGSYTF

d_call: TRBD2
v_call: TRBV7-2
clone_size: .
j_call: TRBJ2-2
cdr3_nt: TGTGCCAGCACCTATAGCGGGGGCCTCGGGGAGCTGTTTTTT
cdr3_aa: CASTYSGGLGELFF

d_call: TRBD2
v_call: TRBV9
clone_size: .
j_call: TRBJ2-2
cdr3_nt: TGTGCCAGCAGCGACCCGCGACTAGCGGGGGGGCCAGGGGAGCTGTTTTTT
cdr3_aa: CASSDPRLAGGPGELFF

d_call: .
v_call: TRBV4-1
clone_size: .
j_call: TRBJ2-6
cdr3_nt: TGCGCCAGCAGCCAAGGACAGGGAGGCTCTGGGGCCAACGTCCTGACTTTC
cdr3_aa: CASSQGQGGSGANVLTF

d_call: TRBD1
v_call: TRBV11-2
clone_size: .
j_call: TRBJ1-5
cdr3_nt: TGTGCCAGCAGCTTACAGGCTGGACAGGGTAGTCAGCCCCAGCATTTT
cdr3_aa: CASSLQAGQGSQPQHF

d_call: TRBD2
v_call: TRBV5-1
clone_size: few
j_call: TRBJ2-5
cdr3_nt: TGCGCCAGCAGCCCGTCAAGCGGGGGTCTGGTAGAGACCCAGTACTTC
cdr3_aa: CASSPSSGGLVETQYF

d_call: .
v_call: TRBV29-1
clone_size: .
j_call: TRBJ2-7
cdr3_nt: TGCAGCGTTGGAGACAGAACGAACCACGAGCAGTACTTC
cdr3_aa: CSVGDRTNHEQYF

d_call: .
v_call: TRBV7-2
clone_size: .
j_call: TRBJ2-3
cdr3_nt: TGTGCCAGCAGTAACAAAGCGGGCGATACGCAGTATTTT
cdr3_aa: CASSNKAGDTQYF

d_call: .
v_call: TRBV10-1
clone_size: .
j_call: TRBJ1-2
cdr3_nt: TGCGCCAGCAGTCAAGGAGGGACGGCTTATGGCTACACCTTC
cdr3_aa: CASSQGGTAYGYTF

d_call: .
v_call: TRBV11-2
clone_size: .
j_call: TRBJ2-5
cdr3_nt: TGTGCCAGCAGCCCGGCGGCAGAGACCCAGTACTTC
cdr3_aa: CASSPAAETQYF

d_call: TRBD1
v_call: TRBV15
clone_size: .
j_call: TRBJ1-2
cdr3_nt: TGTGCCACCAGCCCTTACGCCGGGACAGTCGCCGACGTGAACTATGGCTACACCTTC
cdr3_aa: CATSPYAGTVADVNYGYTF

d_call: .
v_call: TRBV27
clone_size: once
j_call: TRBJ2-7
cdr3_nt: TGTGCCAGCCCCGGCAGGAGGATCCGCGAGCAGTACTTC
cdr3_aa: CASPGRRIREQYF

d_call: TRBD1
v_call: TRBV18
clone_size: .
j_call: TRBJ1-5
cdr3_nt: TGTGCCAGCTCACCTATGGGGACAGGATCGCCCCAGCATTTT
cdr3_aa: CASSPMGTGSPQHF

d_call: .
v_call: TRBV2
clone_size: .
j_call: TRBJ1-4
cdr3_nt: TGTGCCAGCAACGGTATGGCAACTAATGAAAAACTGTTTTTT
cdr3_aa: CASNGMATNEKLFF

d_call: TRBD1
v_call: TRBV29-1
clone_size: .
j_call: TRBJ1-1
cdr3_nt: TGCAGCGTGTGGGACAGGTTAACGTTGGCCGCTTTCTTT
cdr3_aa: CSVWDRLTLAAFF

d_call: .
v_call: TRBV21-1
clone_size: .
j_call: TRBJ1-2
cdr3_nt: TGTGCCAGCAGCAAAGTCAGGGTTAGTGGCTACACCTTC
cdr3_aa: CASSKVRVSGYTF

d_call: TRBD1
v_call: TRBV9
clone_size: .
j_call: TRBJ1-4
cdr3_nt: TGTGCCAGCAGCCCCAAGGGGACAGTTAATGAAAAACTGTTTTTT
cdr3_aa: CASSPKGTVNEKLFF

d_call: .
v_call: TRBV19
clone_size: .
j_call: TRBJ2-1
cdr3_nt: TGTGCCAGTAGCGATGGCCAGAAAATGTACAATGAGCAGTTCTTC
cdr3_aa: CASSDGQKMYNEQFF

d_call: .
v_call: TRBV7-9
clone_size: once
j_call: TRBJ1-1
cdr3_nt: TGTGCCAGCAGCTTGGAGGGTCCCCTCACTGAAGCTTTCTTT
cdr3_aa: CASSLEGPLTEAFF

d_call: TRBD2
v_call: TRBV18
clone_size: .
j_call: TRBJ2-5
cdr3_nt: TGTGCCAGCTCTCGCCGGACTAGCGGAGGAGAGACCCAGTACTTC
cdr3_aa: CASSRRTSGGETQYF

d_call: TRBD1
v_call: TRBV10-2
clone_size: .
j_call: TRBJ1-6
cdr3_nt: TGCGCCAGCCTGGGGGGACAGGGTGCTAATTCACCCCTCCACTTT
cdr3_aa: CASLGGQGANSPLHF

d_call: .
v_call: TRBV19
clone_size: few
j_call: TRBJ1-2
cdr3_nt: TGTGCCAGTAGTATGGAGAGCTATGGCTACACCTTC
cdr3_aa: CASSMESYGYTF

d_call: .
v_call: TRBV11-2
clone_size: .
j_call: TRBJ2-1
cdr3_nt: TGTGCCAGCAGCTCCCTTTTATACAATGAGCAGTTCTTC
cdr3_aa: CASSSLLYNEQFF

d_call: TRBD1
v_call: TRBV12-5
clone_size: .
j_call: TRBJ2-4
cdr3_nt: TGTGCTAGTGGCCCCGACAGGGTGGGAGCCAAAAACATTCAGTACTTC
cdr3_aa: CASGPDRVGAKNIQYF

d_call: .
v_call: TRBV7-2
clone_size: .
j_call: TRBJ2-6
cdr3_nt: TGTGCCAGCAGCCCGGTGCGGATTTCTGGGGCCAACGTCCTGACTTTC
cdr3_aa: CASSPVRISGANVLTF

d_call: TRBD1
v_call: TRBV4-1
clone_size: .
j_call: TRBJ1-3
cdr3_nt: TGCGCCAGCAGCCAAGACAGGGGGTTAAACACCATATATTTT
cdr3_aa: CASSQDRGLNTIYF

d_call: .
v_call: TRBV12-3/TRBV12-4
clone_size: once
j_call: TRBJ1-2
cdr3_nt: TGTGCCAGCACTGCCCCGGAGCATGGCTACACCTTC
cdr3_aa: CASTAPEHGYTF

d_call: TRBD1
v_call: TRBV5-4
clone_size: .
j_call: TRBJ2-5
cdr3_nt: TGTGCCAGCAGCCCCAGGGGACAGGGGGCACCACAGGGCCAAGAGACCCAGTACTTC
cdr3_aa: CASSPRGQGAPQGQETQYF

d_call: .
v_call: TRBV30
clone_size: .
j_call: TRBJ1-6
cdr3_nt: TGTGCCTGGGGCCCACGGAGAAGCTCCTATAATTCACCCCTCCACTTT
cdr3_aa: CAWGPRRSSYNSPLHF

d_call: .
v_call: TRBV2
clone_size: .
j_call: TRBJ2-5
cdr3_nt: TGTGCCAGGGGTCAGGGGGAGACCCAGTACTTC
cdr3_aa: CARGQGETQYF

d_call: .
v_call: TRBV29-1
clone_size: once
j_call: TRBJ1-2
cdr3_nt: TGCAGCGTTGGGACCGGCCTAGCTAATGGCTACACCTTC
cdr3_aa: CSVGTGLANGYTF